This TCR beta chain was documented in a study of neurological immune-mediated disorders. The sample holds one count of this clonotype. Its antigen is currently unknown. Overall study findings and caveats: HTLV-1-associated myelopathy ranked highest for TCR clonal expansion and multiple sclerosis lowest, beneath healthy controls.

One entry per CDR3 protein, called by TCRdb with MiXCR from the 5' RACE reads. This sample has approximately 21,000 distinct CDR3 sequences, with about 6% found just once. Sequenced input: CD8+ T cells from blood. The source is a man aged 18 to 35 in good health.

The CDR3: CSVYENTEAFF. The CDR3 DNA follows: TGCAGCGTTTACGAGAACACTGAAGCTTTCTTT. V gene TRBV29-1 combines with J gene TRBJ1-1; D remains unclear. Germline V gene data show CDR1 as SQVTM and CDR2 as ANQGSEA. Trimming cost V 5 bases and J 1 base, with 5 bases left between them. The CDR3 is made up of 11 amino acids.